This T cell receptor (beta chain) was documented in a study of identifying expanded T cells in peripheral blood. The V gene end was trimmed by 2 bases and the J gene end by 6 bases; junction bases not matched to a gene: 1. The CDR3 contains 13 residues. Germline CDR1 is LNHDA and CDR2 is SQIVND (reference sequence). The assay was immunoSEQ multiplex PCR, and TCRdb's table has in-frame clones only and misses some. The repertoire holds some 70,000 clones, with 90% as singletons. This chain links TRBV19 with TRBJ2-7, with 10 bases matching TRBD2. The TCR sequence derives from a person aged 18-70 years in good health. The sequenced sample was blood. Here the CDR3 DNA reads TGTGCCAGTAGTATACTAGCGGGAGCCGAGCAGTACTTC. As protein: CASSILAGAEQYF.